This T cell receptor (beta chain) is drawn from a study of T cells in women clearing cervical HPV infection. Whole-study context: Control women cleared a single incident HPV16 infection within 12 months.

Cervical HPV DNA detected by MY09/MY11 PCR, typed by dot-blot. Study-level findings and limits: TRBV6-7 abundance was lower in cases than controls (roughly 0.12% versus 0.15%).

CDR3 length: 15 residues. From germline, CDR1 is SGHNT and CDR2 YYREEE (reference sequence). J lost 2 bases, V lost 1 base, and 2 bases had no gene match. Produced via immunoSEQ multiplex PCR; TCRdb's table is partial and in-frame only. Its table lists some 32,000 clones. A remark on this clone: As yet, its antigen is unknown. The read stops 3 residues short of the end of the CDR3; the missing end is completed from the germline J gene.

What was sequenced was blood buffy coat. The clonotype comes from a woman aged 18-69 years with a cervical HPV16 infection that either progressed to CIN3+ or cleared (not recorded which). This chain joins TRBV5-4 and TRBJ2-1; TRBD1 matches 8 bases. The part of the CDR3 DNA that was read is TGTGCCAGCAGCTTGCAACAGGGGGCCTACAATGAG. This encodes CASSLQQGAYNE. The CDR3 reads in full as CASSLQQGAYNEQFF.